These 26 T cell receptor beta chains were sequenced from one sample in a study of blood T cells in healthy people across ages. For the second PCR, which ran for roughly 6 to 12 cycles, a sample-barcoded 5' primer and a J-beta primer mix were used. TCRdb re-derived calls from the 5' RACE reads in MiXCR, one entry per CDR3 protein. This table has 1.5 million or so distinct CDR3 sequences, approximately 39% appearing once. Sequencing was done on a sample of blood. The receptors stem from a young woman in good health.

V usage is TRBV24-1 and J usage is TRBJ1-2; the match to TRBD1 covers 8 bases. V gave up 4 bases and J gave up 5 bases; unmatched junction bases: 8. Germline V CDR1 and CDR2: KGHDR, SFDVKD. CDR3 length: 15 residues. CDR3 residues: CATSDARGRSYGYTF. CDR3 nucleotide sequence: TGTGCCACCAGTGACGCCAGGGGGCGATCTTATGGCTACACCTTC.

The rearrangement links TRBV6-2 or TRBV6-3 to TRBJ2-1; no reliable D call. The CDR3 spans 14 residues. Germline-derived CDR1 and CDR2 are MNHEY and SVGEGT. Trimming left V 7 bases short and J 11 bases short, with 21 bases between. CDR3 in amino acids: CASTRKTPSDKQFF. The CDR3, as DNA: TGTGCCAGCACTCGGAAAACCCCCTCGGATAAGCAGTTCTTC.

V is TRBV20-1 and J is TRBJ1-1; possible D gene TRBD1, 6 bases. This CDR3 has 10 residues. Trimming removed 3 bases from V and 12 bases from J, with 11 bases in between. Germline V gene lookup returns CDR1 DFQATT and CDR2 SNEGSKA (reference sequence). DNA of the CDR3: TGCAGTGCTAGGAGACAGGCTACTTTCTTT. Translation: CSARRQATFF.

This clonotype was recorded a few times. The V call is TRBV10-3, the J call TRBJ2-4; D unresolved. The germline V gene encodes CDR1 ENHRY and CDR2 SYGVKD. The CDR3 is 15 amino acids. V gave up 0 bases and J gave up 0 bases, with 6 bases separating them. The CDR3 bases are TGTGCCATCAGTGAGTCGTGGGTAGCCAAAAACATTCAGTACTTC. Residues: CAISESWVAKNIQYF.

A word on this clonotype: At one end the junction does not follow the germline gene, possibly because of a read error. V gene TRBV2 combines with J gene TRBJ1-1, with D possibly TRBD1 on 5 matching bases. The CDR3 totals 15 residues. The germline V gene encodes CDR1 SNHLY and CDR2 FYNNEI. The CDR3 nucleotides read TGTGCCAGCAGTGAGGGGGGTGCGACGAACGCTGAAGCTTTCTTT. Protein product: CASSEGGATNAEAFF.

This clonotype was counted at least ten times. This chain joins TRBV12-3 or TRBV12-4 and TRBJ2-4; D may be TRBD2 (6 bases). The DNA matches TRBJ2-7 better at its end, which makes the J call doubtful. The CDR3 totals 12 residues. The CDR3 reads CASSGGYNEQYF. CDR3 DNA sequence: TGTGCCAGCAGCGGGGGATACAACGAGCAGTACTTC.

This clonotype appeared many times. V gene TRBV29-1 combines with J gene TRBJ2-3; 13 nucleotides agree with TRBD2. The CDR3 runs 15 residues. CDR1 is SQVTM and CDR2 is ANQGSEA in the germline V gene. The J segment lost 2 bases and the V segment lost 7 bases, leaving 6 bases of the junction unmatched. This CDR3 reads CSAPGLAGATDTQYF. The CDR3 DNA follows: TGCAGCGCCCCCGGACTAGCGGGAGCCACAGATACGCAGTATTTT.

The rearrangement uses TRBV20-1 and TRBJ2-3, with 8 bases identical to TRBD2. This CDR3 has 17 residues. After removal of 3 bases from V and 0 bases from J, the junction contained 11 bases not matched to a gene. Germline CDR1 and CDR2: DFQATT and SNEGSKA (reference sequence). The chain's CDR3 is CSASRGAPSGSTDTQYF. Written as DNA, the CDR3 is TGCAGTGCTAGCCGGGGGGCGCCTAGCGGGAGCACAGATACGCAGTATTTT.

A note on this clonotype: With a much larger clone just one base away, this may be a read error. This rearrangement joins TRBV2 to TRBJ2-5; no definite D call. There are 11 residues in the CDR3. CDR1 and CDR2 (germline): SNHLY, FYNNEI. V lost 6 bases and J lost 3, with 5 bases in between. CDR3 amino acids: CASSKKETQYF. DNA of the CDR3: TGTGCCAGCAGCAAGAAAGAGACCCAGTACTTC.

This clonotype was counted between two and nine times. The V call is TRBV29-1, the J call TRBJ1-1; TRBD1 matches 11 bases. The junction had 3 bases not matched to a gene; V was cut back by 6 bases and J by 6 bases. The CDR3 length is 12 residues. Per germline, CDR1 SQVTM and CDR2 ANQGSEA. The CDR3 spells CSVGQGASEAFF. DNA for the CDR3: TGCAGCGTCGGACAGGGGGCTTCTGAAGCTTTCTTT.

The genes are TRBV20-1 and TRBJ1-1; D may be TRBD1 (5 bases). CDR1 is DFQATT and CDR2 is SNEGSKA in the germline V gene (reference sequence). V lost 3 bases and J 5 bases, leaving 19 bases between the germline ends. The CDR3 is 15 amino acids. CDR3 sequence (DNA): TGCAGTGCTAGGTTGATAATTCCGACAGTAACTGAAGCTTTCTTT. Protein sequence: CSARLIIPTVTEAFF.

The sample holds a few counts of this clonotype. The chain has TRBV29-1 and TRBJ2-3; 8 nucleotides align to TRBD2. The CDR3 is 14 amino acids. Trimming cost V 0 bases and J 9 bases; bases outside gene matches: 8. Germline values: CDR1 SQVTM, CDR2 ANQGSEA. The CDR3 DNA reads as TGCAGCGTTGAAGATTTCCGGGAGGGCTGGACGCAGTATTTT. Translated, it gives CSVEDFREGWTQYF.

The table lists this clonotype with a few counts. This chain uses TRBV6-1 with TRBJ2-3, with D perhaps assigned TRBD1 or TRBD2 (5 bases each). Trimming took 6 bases from V and 0 from J, leaving 22 bases between them. In germline, CDR1 is MNHNS, CDR2 SASEGT. This CDR3 comprises 18 residues. CDR3 sequence (DNA): TGTGCCAGCAGACTTCCGGGACCACTCGGGGATAGCACAGATACGCAGTATTTT. Amino acid sequence: CASRLPGPLGDSTDTQYF.

The V call is TRBV9, the J call TRBJ1-1; D gene unclear. CDR3 length: 14 residues. V lost 0 bases, J lost 0 bases, and 6 bases lay in between. Germline V lookup: CDR1 SGDLS, CDR2 YYNGEE. DNA for the CDR3: TGTGCCAGCAGCGTAGATCAACTGAACACTGAAGCTTTCTTT. Translation: CASSVDQLNTEAFF. Based on the CDR3 plus reference TRBV9 and TRBJ1-1, the full variable domain is DSGVTQTPKHLITATGQRVTLRCSPRSGDLSVYWYQQSLDQGLQFLIQYYNGEERAKGNILERFSAQQFPDLHSELNLSSLELGDSALYFCASSVDQLNTEAFFGQGTRLTVV.

A few counts support this clonotype. V gene TRBV12-3 or TRBV12-4 combines with J gene TRBJ2-7, with TRBD2 as a possible D gene (6 bases). With 4 bases removed from V and 1 base from J, the gap between germline ends came to 11 bases. The CDR3 sequence is 14 residues long. Here the CDR3 reads CASSYRGVSYEQYF. In DNA form, the CDR3 reads TGTGCCAGCAGTTATCGCGGGGTTTCCTACGAGCAGTACTTC.

This clonotype was counted a single time. The J gene is TRBJ1-1, the V gene TRBV5-1; D not resolved. The CDR3 is 15 residues long. V lost 6 bases, J lost 1 base, and 16 bases lay in between. The germline CDR1 and CDR2 sequences are SGHRS and YFSETQ. The DNA of the CDR3 is TGCGCCAGCAACTTCCAATCGTCGGGGAACACTGAAGCTTTCTTT. This gives the protein CASNFQSSGNTEAFF. Based on the CDR3 plus reference TRBV5-1 and TRBJ1-1, the full variable domain is KAGVTQTPRYLIKTRGQQVTLSCSPISGHRSVSWYQQTPGQGLQFLFEYFSETQRNKGNFPGRFSGRQFSNSRSEMNVSTLELGDSALYLCASNFQSSGNTEAFFGQGTRLTVV.

This clonotype has a count of ten or more. The chain is built from TRBV25-1 and TRBJ2-3, with a possible D match to TRBD2 (7 bases). V shed 7 bases and J shed 2 bases, with 13 bases lying between them. CDR1 is MGHDK and CDR2 is SYGVNS in the germline V gene. The CDR3 runs 14 residues. The CDR3 nucleotides are TGTGCCAGCACCCAGCGGGACACCACAGATACGCAGTATTTT. Translating gives CASTQRDTTDTQYF.

The chain couples TRBV5-6 to TRBJ2-7; 9 bases agree with TRBD1. V dropped 0 bases and J dropped 7; count of bases not matched to a gene: 8. CDR3 length: 15 residues. Germline CDR1 SGHDT, CDR2 YYEEEE. The CDR3 coding sequence is TGTGCCAGCAGCTTGGAGGGACAGGGTAGGACTGAGCAGTACTTC. Translating it yields CASSLEGQGRTEQYF. Based on the CDR3 plus reference TRBV5-6 and TRBJ2-7, the full variable domain is DAGVTQSPTHLIKTRGQQVTLRCSPKSGHDTVSWYQQALGQGPQFIFQYYEEEERQRGNFPDRFSGHQFPNYSSELNVNALLLGDSALYLCASSLEGQGRTEQYFGPGTRLTVT.

Turning to this clonotype: One end of the junction fails to match germline, which may point to a read error. This rearrangement joins TRBV27 to TRBJ1-2; no reliable D call. Germline assignment: CDR1 MNHEY and CDR2 SMNVEV (reference sequence). The CDR3 length is 13 residues. CDR3 loop: CASHPSGNYGYIF. The CDR3 bases are TGTGCCAGCCACCCGAGCGGGAACTATGGCTACATCTTC.

This clonotype has just a few counts. The gene calls are TRBV24-1 and TRBJ1-2; no clear D. Germline V gives CDR1 KGHDR, CDR2 SFDVKD. The CDR3 runs to 14 residues. Trimming cost V 2 bases and J 8 bases, with 14 bases left between them. CDR3: CATSDSYRRIGYTF. CDR3 in DNA: TGTGCCACCAGTGATTCGTACCGTCGTATCGGCTACACCTTC.

The chain has TRBV7-2 and TRBJ1-2, with 8 bases matching TRBD1. CDR3 length: 15 residues. Unmatched junction bases numbered 5, after V lost 5 bases and J lost 0 bases. Germline CDR1 and CDR2: SGHTA and FQGNSA. Here the CDR3 DNA reads TGTGCCAGCAGCCCGGACAGGGCCCCTAACTATGGCTACACCTTC. Translating it yields CASSPDRAPNYGYTF.

This clonotype was counted only a few times. This chain links TRBV7-2 with TRBJ2-3; tentatively, D is TRBD1 (6 bases). This CDR3 is built from 13 residues. The V end was cut by 4 bases, the J end by 5 bases, with 10 bases between. Germline CDR1 reads SGHTA; CDR2 reads FQGNSA. The CDR3 nucleotides are TGTGCCAGCAGCTGGGGACAAGAAGATACGCAGTATTTT. Translating gives CASSWGQEDTQYF.

The sample holds a few counts of this clonotype. This chain joins TRBV25-1 and TRBJ1-4; D gene ambiguous. The length of the CDR3 is 13 residues. The V gene's germline CDR1 is MGHDK and CDR2 SYGVNS. Trimming shortened V by 5 bases and J by 5 bases, and 9 bases separated the two germline ends. For the CDR3, the DNA is TGTGCCAGCAGTTGGAAGACAAATGAAAAACTGTTTTTT. Residues: CASSWKTNEKLFF.

This chain links TRBV7-2 with TRBJ1-4; D is unclear. The germline CDR1 and CDR2 sequences are SGHTA and FQGNSA. This CDR3 has 13 amino acids. The V end was cut by 4 bases, the J end by 8 bases, with 11 bases between. CDR3 sequence: CASSSPNSEKLFF. The CDR3 nucleotides are TGTGCCAGCAGCTCCCCTAATTCGGAAAAACTGTTTTTT.

This chain uses TRBV25-1 with TRBJ1-1; the match to TRBD1 covers 10 bases. The V segment lost 6 bases and the J segment 0 bases; nucleotides outside the gene matches: 10. Germline V gene sequence: CDR1 MGHDK, CDR2 SYGVNS. The CDR3 is made up of 17 amino acids. The CDR3 protein is CASSTWTGGTMNTEAFF. The CDR3 coding sequence is TGTGCCAGCAGCACATGGACAGGGGGAACGATGAACACTGAAGCTTTCTTT.

This sequence joins TRBV4-2 and TRBJ2-3; no reliable D call. CDR1 is LGHNA, CDR2 YNFKEQ, per germline. The V gene lost 0 bases and the J gene lost 2 bases, with 12 bases spanning the gap. This CDR3 has 16 residues. CDR3 nucleotides: TGTGCCAGCAGCCAAGACCCTTCACTGTCCACAGATACGCAGTATTTT. It encodes CASSQDPSLSTDTQYF.